This T cell receptor beta chain was recorded in a study of Tregs in tolerant kidney transplant recipients. Points from the study as a whole: Few patients were studied, so findings need validation in larger groups. Tregs expanded with activated donor B cells seemed most donor-specific. No direct test of biological reproducibility was done here.

For this clone: The target antigen is unknown.

Here immunoSEQ multiplex PCR was the method, and the copy in TCRdb shows in-frame clones only, minus some. This table holds under 100,000 clones, around 94% found once. The germline gives CDR1 SEHNR, CDR2 FQNEAQ (reference sequence). This CDR3 comprises 17 residues. V lost 3 bases and J 4 bases, leaving 21 bases between the germline ends. CD4+CD25+CD127- Tregs, CD4+CD25- non-Tregs, CD4 and CD8 cells were sorted. What was sequenced was CD8+ T cells from blood. The sequence was obtained from a human donor in good health. The V call is TRBV7-9, the J call TRBJ1-1; possibly TRBD1 for D (5 bases). The CDR3 coding sequence is TGTGCCAGCAGCTTGGGGGACGGGGGAATAAGTGCCACTGAAGCTTTCTTT. This translates into CASSLGDGGISATEAFF.